The 10 T cell receptor beta chains below were found in one sample sequenced in a study of blood T cells in healthy people across ages. A second PCR, run for about 7 to 11 cycles, used a sample-barcoded 5' primer plus a J-beta primer mix. TCRdb processed the 5' RACE reads anew with MiXCR; each CDR3 protein has one entry. The sample has about 780,000 distinct CDR3 sequences; roughly 46% are singletons. Sequenced: blood. These TCRs come from a man aged 80 or over in good health.

This clonotype was seen repeatedly, ten times or more. This chain connects TRBV5-6 to TRBJ2-1; D call uncertain. The V and J ends lost 0 bases and 4 bases respectively, with 17 bases between them. Germline V lookup: CDR1 SGHDT, CDR2 YYEEEE. The CDR3 spans 17 residues. The CDR3 nucleotides are TGTGCCAGCAGCTTGGCCAAACGGCGTGGCATATACAATGAGCAGTTCTTC. Translated, it gives CASSLAKRRGIYNEQFF. Full variable domain (rest looked up from reference TRBV5-6 and TRBJ2-1): DAGVTQSPTHLIKTRGQQVTLRCSPKSGHDTVSWYQQALGQGPQFIFQYYEEEERQRGNFPDRFSGHQFPNYSSELNVNALLLGDSALYLCASSLAKRRGIYNEQFFGPGTRLTVL.

This clonotype has a handful of counts. V gene TRBV2 combines with J gene TRBJ2-4; D perhaps matches TRBD1 (6 bases). TRBJ2-7 explains the end of the DNA better; the J call may be wrong. The CDR3 is made up of 14 amino acids. Per the germline V gene, CDR1 is SNHLY and CDR2 is FYNNEI. The CDR3 DNA reads TGTGCCAGCAGTCCATCCAGCACAGGGTCCGAGCAGTACTTC. It codes for CASSPSSTGSEQYF.

This clonotype has only a few counts. V gene TRBV21-1 combines with J gene TRBJ2-1; the D call of TRBD1 is as the table states it, not checked on the DNA. TRBV21-1 constitutes a pseudogene. CDR3 size: 16 residues. This CDR3 is CASSKAAGTSNNEQFF. The CDR3, as DNA: TGTGCCAGCAGCAAAGCAGCGGGGACATCAAACAATGAGCAGTTCTTC.

In this sample, this clonotype turned up many times. The chain couples TRBV7-2 to TRBJ2-5, with TRBD1 matching 9 bases. Germline CDR1 SGHTA, CDR2 FQGNSA. The CDR3 is 15 amino acids. V trimming: 5 bases; J trimming: 4 bases; junction bases outside the gene matches: 8. The CDR3 reads CASSRYRGLGETQYF. The CDR3, as DNA: TGTGCCAGCAGCCGCTACAGGGGGCTCGGAGAGACCCAGTACTTC.

This clonotype was found many times. V and J are TRBV20-1 and TRBJ2-7, with 9 nucleotides matching TRBD2. Germline CDR1 and CDR2: DFQATT and SNEGSKA (reference sequence). V trimming: 2 bases; J trimming: 4 bases; junction bases outside the gene matches: 9. The CDR3 length is 15 residues. The CDR3 DNA sequence: TGCAGTGCTAGATCCCCAGGTAGCGGGAGTTACGAGCAGTACTTC. It is translated as CSARSPGSGSYEQYF.

This clonotype came up a few times. The genes are TRBV12-3 or TRBV12-4 and TRBJ2-1; TRBD2 matches 9 bases. V was pared by 5 bases and J by 8 bases, with 10 bases of the junction left unmatched. This CDR3 is built from 15 residues. The CDR3 protein is CASSPPGLARHEQFF. The CDR3 DNA sequence: TGTGCCAGCAGTCCTCCGGGACTAGCACGGCATGAGCAGTTCTTC.

The rearrangement uses TRBV20-1 and TRBJ2-3; 7 nucleotides match TRBD2. V shed 1 base, J shed 7 bases, and the junction held 14 bases outside the gene matches. CDR1 and CDR2 from the germline V gene are DFQATT and SNEGSKA (reference sequence). This CDR3 is built from 16 residues. The CDR3 DNA follows: TGCAGTGCTAGAGGGCCGGAGGGAGCGGGGCGAAATACGCAGTATTTT. Translation gives CSARGPEGAGRNTQYF.

At least ten counts were recorded for this clonotype. V and J are TRBV5-1 and TRBJ1-2, with 8 nucleotides matching TRBD1. V was clipped by 4 bases and J by 7 bases; unmatched bases: 12. The CDR3 sequence is 15 residues long. Germline V lookup: CDR1 SGHRS, CDR2 YFSETQ. CDR3: CASSLTAGGASGYTF. CDR3 bases: TGCGCCAGCAGCCTGACCGCAGGGGGCGCCTCTGGCTACACCTTC.

V gene TRBV6-6 combines with J gene TRBJ1-5, with TRBD1 matching over 9 bases. The CDR3 is 13 residues long. The V gene end was trimmed by 6 bases and the J gene end by 5 bases; junction bases not matched to a gene: 2. Germline-derived CDR1 and CDR2 are MNHNY and SVGAGI (reference sequence). CDR3 sequence: CASSWDRDQPQHF. In nucleotides, the CDR3 is TGTGCCAGCAGCTGGGACAGGGATCAGCCCCAGCATTTT.

A word on this clonotype: Being one base from a much bigger clone, this may be a read error. This chain's CDR3 is CASNLARNVQEAQYF. The CDR3 coding sequence is TGTGCCAGCAACCTAGCGCGCAACGTTCAAGAGGCCCAGTACTTC. The gene calls are TRBV6-6 and TRBJ2-5; a weak D match, TRBD2 (6 bases). This CDR3 is 15 amino acids long. CDR1 is MNHNY, CDR2 SVGAGI, per germline (reference sequence).